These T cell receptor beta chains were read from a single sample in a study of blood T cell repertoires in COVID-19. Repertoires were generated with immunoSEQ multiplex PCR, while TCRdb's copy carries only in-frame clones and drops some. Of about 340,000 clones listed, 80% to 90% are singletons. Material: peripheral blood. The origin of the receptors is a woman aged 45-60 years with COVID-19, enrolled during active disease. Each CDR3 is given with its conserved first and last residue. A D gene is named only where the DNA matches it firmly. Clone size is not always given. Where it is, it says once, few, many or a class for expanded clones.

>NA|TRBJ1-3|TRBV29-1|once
TGCAGCGTGGAGATTAATGGAAACACCATATATTTT
CSVEINGNTIYF
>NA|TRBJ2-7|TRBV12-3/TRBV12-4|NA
TGTGCCAGCAGTTTTGGCAACTACGAGCAGTACTTC
CASSFGNYEQYF
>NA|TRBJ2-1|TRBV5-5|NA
TGTGCCAGCAGCTTGCGATGGGGAGGCTCCTACAATGAGCAGTTCTTC
CASSLRWGGSYNEQFF
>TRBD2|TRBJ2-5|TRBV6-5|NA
TGTGCCAGCAGTTACCGCGGGGGGTTTGAGACCCAGTACTTC
CASSYRGGFETQYF
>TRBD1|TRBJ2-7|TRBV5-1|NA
TGCGCCAGCAGCACGAGACAGGGCTCGGTCTACGAGCAGTACTTC
CASSTRQGSVYEQYF
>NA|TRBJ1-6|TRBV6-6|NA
TGTGCCAGCAGTCTGGACAGCCAATATTCACCCCTCCACTTT
CASSLDSQYSPLHF
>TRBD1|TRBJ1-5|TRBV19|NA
TGTGCCAGTAGTATAGGACAGGGGGCGGGCAATCAGCCCCAGCATTTT
CASSIGQGAGNQPQHF
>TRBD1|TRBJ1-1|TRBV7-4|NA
TGTGCCAGCAGCTTAGCGAGGGGTATAGGACAGGACAAAACTGAAGCTTTCTTT
CASSLARGIGQDKTEAFF
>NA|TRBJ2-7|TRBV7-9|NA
TGTGCCAGCAGCTTAGCGAGCTCCTACGAGCAGTACTTC
CASSLASSYEQYF
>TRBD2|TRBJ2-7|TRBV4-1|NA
TGCGCCAGCAGCCCCGGGACTAGCGGCACCTACGAGCAGTACTTC
CASSPGTSGTYEQYF
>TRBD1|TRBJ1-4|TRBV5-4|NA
TGTGCCAGCAGCGTGGGGACAGGGGGGAATGAAAAACTGTTTTTT
CASSVGTGGNEKLFF
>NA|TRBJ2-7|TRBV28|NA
TGTGCCAGCAGTTTAGGACACCTAAGCCCCTACGAGCAGTACTTC
CASSLGHLSPYEQYF
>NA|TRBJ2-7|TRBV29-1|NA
TGCAGCGTTGTTGGCCCCGCCTCCTACGAGCAGTACTTC
CSVVGPASYEQYF
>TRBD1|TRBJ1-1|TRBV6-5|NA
TGTGCCAGCACCCTGGACAGGGCCACTGAAGCTTTCTTT
CASTLDRATEAFF
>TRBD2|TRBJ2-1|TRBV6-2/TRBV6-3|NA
TGTGCCAGCAGTCTAAAGAGGGGTAGCGGGAGGGAAGAAGGAAATGAGCAGTTCTTC
CASSLKRGSGREEGNEQFF
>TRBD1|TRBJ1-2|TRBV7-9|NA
TGTGCCAGCAGCCTCAACAGGGGAGCTAACTATGGCTACACCTTC
CASSLNRGANYGYTF
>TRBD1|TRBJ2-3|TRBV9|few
TGTGCCTCGCGACCCGGGACAGAAGACACAGATACGCAGTATTTT
CASRPGTEDTDTQYF
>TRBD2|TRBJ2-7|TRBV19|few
TGTGCCAGTAGTATAGGACTAGCGGGGCCAGGGGACGAGCAGTACTTC
CASSIGLAGPGDEQYF
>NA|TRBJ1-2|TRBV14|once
TGTGCCAGCAGCTTGGAGCTTAACTATGGCTACACCTTC
CASSLELNYGYTF
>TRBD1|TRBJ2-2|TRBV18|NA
TGTGCCAGCTCACTTGCTGGGACAGTCCTCACCGGGGAGCTGTTTTTT
CASSLAGTVLTGELFF
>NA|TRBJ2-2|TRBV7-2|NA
TGTGCCAGCAGCTTTGGGGGGAGTAGGAGGAACACCGGGGAGCTGTTTTTT
CASSFGGSRRNTGELFF
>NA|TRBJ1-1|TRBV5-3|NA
TGTGCCAGAAGCTTGGGGTGGGTCAGGGGGAACACTGAAGCTTTCTTT
CARSLGWVRGNTEAFF
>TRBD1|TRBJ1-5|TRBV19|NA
TGTGCCAGTAGTATAGGATGGCAGGGGGCTACCAATCAGCCCCAGCATTTT
CASSIGWQGATNQPQHF